A selection of T cell receptor beta chains follows, all from one sample in a study of blood T cell repertoires in COVID-19. Data came from immunoSEQ multiplex PCR; TCRdb stores just in-frame clones and leaves some out. The table shows hundreds of thousands of clones, with roughly 90% occurring only once. Sequencing was carried out using peripheral blood. The receptors derive from a woman in her twenties or thirties with COVID-19, enrolled during active disease. CDR3s include the opening cysteine and the closing phenylalanine or tryptophan. The D gene is left open where the match is weak. A clone size is listed for some rows: how often the clone was seen (once, few, many), or a class if it is expanded.

d_call	j_call	v_call	clone_size	cdr3_aa	cdr3_nt
NA	TRBJ2-1	TRBV12-3/TRBV12-4	NA	CASSSYNEQFF	TGTGCCAGCAGTTCGTACAATGAGCAGTTCTTC
TRBD1	TRBJ1-5	TRBV30	NA	CAWSAQGNQPQHF	TGTGCCTGGAGTGCACAGGGGAATCAGCCCCAGCATTTT
NA	TRBJ1-4	TRBV10-3	NA	CAISEDSLSGKLFF	TGTGCCATCAGTGAGGACAGCCTGTCGGGAAAACTGTTTTTT
NA	TRBJ2-7	TRBV6-2/TRBV6-3	NA	CASSYERVVSYEQYF	TGTGCCAGCAGTTACGAGCGGGTAGTCTCCTACGAGCAGTACTTC
NA	TRBJ1-3	TRBV6-5	NA	CASSLTGGNTIYF	TGTGCCAGCAGTTTAACAGGGGGAAACACCATATATTTT
NA	TRBJ2-1	TRBV11-2	NA	CASSLALGLVRGEQFF	TGTGCCAGCAGCTTAGCCTTAGGACTAGTCAGGGGAGAGCAGTTCTTC
NA	TRBJ2-1	TRBV6-2/TRBV6-3	once	CASSQPLATRDEQFF	TGTGCCAGCAGCCAACCCCTAGCCACTAGGGATGAGCAGTTCTTC
TRBD2	TRBJ2-7	TRBV7-2	NA	CASSTQAGAYEQYF	TGTGCCAGCAGCACACAGGCGGGGGCCTACGAGCAGTACTTC
TRBD1	TRBJ1-2	TRBV5-1	NA	CASSLDRGIRGYTF	TGCGCCAGCAGCTTAGACAGGGGGATCCGTGGCTACACCTTC
NA	TRBJ1-5	TRBV5-8	NA	CASRPAGGGNQPQHF	TGTGCCAGCAGACCTGCGGGTGGTGGCAATCAGCCCCAGCATTTT
NA	TRBJ1-1	TRBV2	NA	CASSARGLNTEAFF	TGTGCCAGCAGTGCGCGGGGATTGAACACTGAAGCTTTCTTT
NA	TRBJ1-1	TRBV5-1	NA	CASSLDDLGNTEAFF	TGCGCCAGCAGCTTGGACGACTTGGGGAACACTGAAGCTTTCTTT
NA	TRBJ1-4	TRBV25-1	NA	CASSEFADRNFLNEKLFF	TGTGCCAGCAGTGAATTTGCTGACAGGAACTTCTTAAATGAAAAACTGTTTTTT
NA	TRBJ1-2	TRBV4-3	NA	CASSQDWASPNYGYTF	TGCGCCAGCAGCCAAGATTGGGCATCTCCTAACTATGGCTACACCTTC
NA	TRBJ1-2	TRBV7-2	NA	CASSLAGGREGGYTF	TGTGCCAGCAGCTTAGCTGGGGGCAGGGAGGGTGGCTACACCTTC
NA	TRBJ1-6	TRBV13	NA	CASSAPGSYYADSPLHF	TGTGCCAGCAGTGCGCCGGGATCTTATTATGCAGATTCACCCCTCCACTTT
TRBD2	TRBJ2-5	TRBV5-1	NA	CASSLQRGAGETQYF	TGCGCCAGCAGCTTACAGCGGGGGGCCGGGGAGACCCAGTACTTC
NA	TRBJ2-7	TRBV14	NA	CASSQVSYFEQYF	TGTGCCAGCAGCCAAGTTTCTTACTTCGAGCAGTACTTC
TRBD1	TRBJ1-6	TRBV11-2	NA	CASSSGTAVQSPLHF	TGTGCCAGCAGCTCCGGGACAGCGGTACAATCACCCCTCCACTTT
TRBD1	TRBJ1-5	TRBV6-5	NA	CASSRDREGDQPQHF	TGTGCCAGCAGTCGGGACAGGGAAGGTGATCAGCCCCAGCATTTT
NA	TRBJ1-4	TRBV11-2	NA	CASSPNRANEKLFF	TGTGCCAGCAGCCCTAACAGGGCTAATGAAAAACTGTTTTTT
NA	TRBJ1-4	TRBV9	NA	CASSVGETTNEKLFF	TGTGCCAGCAGCGTAGGAGAGACAACTAATGAAAAACTGTTTTTT
NA	TRBJ1-5	TRBV24-1	NA	CATAQGWNQPQHF	TGTGCCACCGCCCAGGGTTGGAATCAGCCCCAGCATTTT
NA	TRBJ2-5	TRBV9	NA	CASSVGRAGETQYF	TGTGCCAGCAGCGTAGGGAGGGCGGGAGAGACCCAGTACTTC
NA	TRBJ1-2	TRBV7-9	NA	CASSLRGRESYGYTF	TGTGCCAGCAGCTTAAGAGGGAGGGAATCGTATGGCTACACCTTC
TRBD1	TRBJ1-1	TRBV27	NA	CASSLLGGAGTEAFF	TGTGCCAGCAGTTTGCTAGGGGGCGCCGGAACTGAAGCTTTCTTT
NA	TRBJ1-2	TRBV5-6	NA	CASSLGHQGIGNGYTF	TGTGCCAGCAGCTTGGGACATCAGGGAATTGGAAATGGCTACACCTTC
NA	TRBJ1-2	TRBV5-1	few	CASSLGEGLGYGYTF	TGCGCCAGCAGCTTGGGAGAGGGCTTGGGCTATGGCTACACCTTC
TRBD1	TRBJ1-3	TRBV15	NA	CATSAHRGFGNTIYF	TGTGCCACCAGCGCCCACAGGGGATTCGGAAACACCATATATTTT
NA	TRBJ1-1	TRBV3-1/TRBV3-2	NA	CASSRQQAAAFF	TGTGCCAGCAGCCGACAACAGGCTGCTGCTTTCTTT
NA	TRBJ2-6	TRBV7-9	few	CASSGTGFFAGANVLTF	TGTGCCAGCAGTGGCACAGGGTTCTTCGCTGGGGCCAACGTCCTGACTTTC
NA	TRBJ1-1	TRBV4-3	NA	CASSQIGGGEIRNTEAFF	TGCGCCAGCAGCCAAATAGGCGGGGGGGAGATCAGGAACACTGAAGCTTTCTTT
TRBD2	TRBJ2-1	TRBV6-1	NA	CASSEILGTRGEQFF	TGTGCCAGCAGTGAAATCCTCGGGACTAGGGGTGAGCAGTTCTTC
NA	TRBJ1-1	TRBV18	NA	CASSPQFGGEAFF	TGTGCCAGCTCACCGCAATTTGGAGGCGAAGCTTTCTTT
NA	TRBJ2-1	TRBV2	NA	CASDKGPPSNEQFF	TGTGCCAGTGATAAGGGGCCCCCGAGCAATGAGCAGTTCTTC
NA	TRBJ1-4	TRBV7-9	once	CASSGEGVGGAEKLFF	TGTGCCAGCAGCGGAGAAGGGGTCGGCGGAGCTGAAAAACTGTTTTTT
TRBD2	TRBJ2-7	TRBV5-1	NA	CASSLTGGFGPYEQYF	TGCGCCAGCAGCCTAACCGGGGGGTTCGGGCCCTACGAGCAGTACTTC
NA	TRBJ1-1	TRBV5-1	NA	CASRRQVGDTEAFF	TGCGCCAGCAGGCGACAGGTGGGGGACACTGAAGCTTTCTTT
NA	TRBJ1-5	TRBV28	once	CASKIKGHQPQHF	TGTGCCAGCAAAATCAAGGGGCATCAGCCCCAGCATTTT
NA	TRBJ2-1	TRBV4-3	NA	CASSPSGRSYNEQFF	TGCGCCAGCAGCCCAAGCGGCCGATCCTACAATGAGCAGTTCTTC
NA	TRBJ1-1	TRBV10-2	once	CASSDQGRTEAFF	TGCGCCAGCAGTGATCAGGGTCGCACTGAAGCTTTCTTT
TRBD1	TRBJ1-2	TRBV18	NA	CASSPWAGGEDNYGYTF	TGTGCCAGCTCACCATGGGCAGGGGGCGAGGACAACTATGGCTACACCTTC
TRBD2	TRBJ2-3	TRBV7-3	NA	CASSPGLAGGLTDTQYF	TGTGCCAGCAGCCCCGGACTAGCGGGGGGCCTCACAGATACGCAGTATTTT